Listed below are T cell receptor beta chains from one sample, sequenced in a study of blood T cell repertoires in COVID-19. The method was immunoSEQ multiplex PCR; TCRdb's version includes in-frame clones alone and lacks a portion of them. The sample contains 400,000 to 450,000 clones, about 91% of which appear only once. The specimen sequenced was peripheral blood. The source is a woman between 35 and 50 years old with COVID-19, enrolled during active disease. Each CDR3 is given with its conserved first and last residue. Fields, in order: V gene, D gene, J gene, CDR3 DNA, CDR3 protein. The D gene is left open where the match is weak.

V: TRBV7-8
D: .
J: TRBJ1-3
DNA: TGTGCCAGCAGCTTGTGGAGAACGGGAAACACCATATATTTT
CDR3: CASSLWRTGNTIYF

V: TRBV28
D: TRBD1
J: TRBJ2-1
DNA: TGTGCCACCTGGGACAGGGCGCGGGGCAATGAGCAGTTCTTC
CDR3: CATWDRARGNEQFF

V: TRBV5-1
D: TRBD1
J: TRBJ1-2
DNA: TGCGCCAGCAGCAAAGAGGGACAGGGTGACTATGGCTACACCTTC
CDR3: CASSKEGQGDYGYTF

V: TRBV25-1
D: .
J: TRBJ1-2
DNA: TGTGCCAGCAGCACTCTAGGGGGAAGCGAGGGCTACACCTTC
CDR3: CASSTLGGSEGYTF

V: TRBV27
D: .
J: TRBJ2-7
DNA: TGTGCCACCGCGGGACTCTCCTACGAGCAGTACTTC
CDR3: CATAGLSYEQYF

V: TRBV7-2
D: .
J: TRBJ2-7
DNA: TGTGCCAGCAGCGACCAGGCGATTGGCCAAACCGAGCAGTACTTC
CDR3: CASSDQAIGQTEQYF

V: TRBV9
D: TRBD1
J: TRBJ1-1
DNA: TGTGCCAGCAGCGCACGGGATCCAAATCAGGGGGTGAACACTGAAGCTTTCTTT
CDR3: CASSARDPNQGVNTEAFF

V: TRBV4-1
D: TRBD1
J: TRBJ2-5
DNA: TGCGCCAGCAGCCAAGGCGACAGGGACCAAGAGACCCAGTACTTC
CDR3: CASSQGDRDQETQYF

V: TRBV7-2
D: .
J: TRBJ1-2
DNA: TGTGCCAGCAGCCCCAATACCGGCTATTACAGGGATCCTGTTTATGGCTACACCTTC
CDR3: CASSPNTGYYRDPVYGYTF

V: TRBV18
D: TRBD2
J: TRBJ2-1
DNA: TGTGCCAGCTCACCCAGACTAGCGGGGCAACAGGACAATGAGCAGTTCTTC
CDR3: CASSPRLAGQQDNEQFF